This T cell receptor beta chain was sequenced for a study of CXCR3-negative and CXCR3-positive naive CD8 T cells. About the research overall: Every library held about 1.5 +/- 0.3 million TRB reads, and the total came to about 135 million. Study results and limitations: The majority of assays used fresh PBMCs, and CXCR3 expression partially decreased after cryopreservation. Naive cells that were CXCR3-positive had more hydrophobic TRB CDR3s (compared with CXCR3-negative naive cells). Comparably high diversity was seen in both naive subsets, and much lower diversity in memory CD8+ cells.

CD45RO-CCR7+CD27+CD95- characterized naive CD8+ T cells. The germline V gene encodes CDR1 DFQATT and CDR2 SNEGSKA (reference sequence). The CDR3 has 12 residues. As concerns this clonotype: As yet, its antigen is unknown.

UMI labels and 5' RACE were used to prepare the TRB cDNA libraries. TCRdb reprocessed the 5' RACE reads and keeps a single row for each CDR3 protein, giving no DNA. The sample spans some 150,000 distinct CDR3 sequences; the ten largest clones claim approximately 0.5%. Sequenced material: naive CXCR3+ CD8+ T cells from blood. As for subset: CD45RO-CCR7+CD27+CD95- naive CD8+ T cells expressing CXCR3 (TNR3+). The chain carries TRBV20-1 and TRBJ1-2; TCRdb selects TRBD1, and the lack of DNA leaves this call unchecked. This TCR was sampled from a human donor in good health. Some clones in this sample may be carry-over from other donors' samples. This CDR3 is CSATSGTVGYTF.